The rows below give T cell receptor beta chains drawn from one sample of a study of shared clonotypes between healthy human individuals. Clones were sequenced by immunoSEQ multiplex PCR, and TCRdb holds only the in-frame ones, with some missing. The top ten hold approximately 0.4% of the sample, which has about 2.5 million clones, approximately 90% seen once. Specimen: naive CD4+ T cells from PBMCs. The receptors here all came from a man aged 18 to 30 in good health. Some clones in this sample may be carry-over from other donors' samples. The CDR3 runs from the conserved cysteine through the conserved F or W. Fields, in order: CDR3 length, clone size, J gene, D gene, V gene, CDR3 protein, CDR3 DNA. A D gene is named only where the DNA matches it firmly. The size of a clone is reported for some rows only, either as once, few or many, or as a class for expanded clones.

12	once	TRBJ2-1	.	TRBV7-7	CASSQDGDEQFF	TGTGCCAGCAGCCAGGACGGAGATGAGCAGTTCTTC
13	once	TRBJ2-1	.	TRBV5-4	CASSLLGRNEQFF	TGTGCCAGCAGCTTGTTAGGCCGGAACGAGCAGTTCTTC
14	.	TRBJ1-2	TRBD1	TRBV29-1	CSVDRTGSSYGYTF	TGCAGCGTGGATCGGACAGGGTCCAGCTATGGCTACACCTTC
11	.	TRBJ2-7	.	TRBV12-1	CASSFVYEQYF	TGTGCCAGCAGCTTTGTCTACGAGCAGTACTTC
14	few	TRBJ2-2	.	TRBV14	CASSHLRNTGELFF	TGTGCCAGCAGCCATCTAAGGAACACCGGGGAGCTGTTTTTT
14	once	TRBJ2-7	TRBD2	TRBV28	CASRPHGRSYEQYF	TGTGCCAGCAGACCCCACGGGAGGTCCTACGAGCAGTACTTC
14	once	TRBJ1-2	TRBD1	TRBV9	CASSASQGARGYTF	TGTGCCAGCAGCGCCTCCCAGGGGGCCCGTGGCTACACCTTC
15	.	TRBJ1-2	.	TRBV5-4	CASGGSPTYSYGYTF	TGTGCCAGCGGGGGGTCTCCCACTTACTCCTATGGCTACACCTTC
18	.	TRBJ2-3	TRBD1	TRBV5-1	CASSLRMGNRGPTDTQYF	TGCGCCAGCAGCCTCCGCATGGGTAACAGGGGGCCCACAGATACGCAGTATTTT
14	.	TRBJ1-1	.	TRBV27	CASSPRGVGTEAFF	TGTGCCAGCAGTCCGAGGGGAGTAGGGACTGAAGCTTTCTTT
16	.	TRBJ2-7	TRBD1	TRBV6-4	CASSFNPGQEGHEQYF	TGTGCCAGCAGTTTCAATCCGGGACAGGAAGGCCACGAGCAGTACTTC
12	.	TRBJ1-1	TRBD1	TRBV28	CATGQGIRKAFF	TGTGCCACGGGACAGGGGATTAGGAAAGCTTTCTTT
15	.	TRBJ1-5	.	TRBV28	CASSLGGRGNQPQHF	TGTGCCAGCAGTTTAGGTGGCAGGGGTAATCAGCCCCAGCATTTT
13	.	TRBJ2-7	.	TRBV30	CAWSTNQGSEQYF	TGTGCCTGGAGTACAAACCAGGGTTCCGAGCAGTACTTC
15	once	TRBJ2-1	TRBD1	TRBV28	CASRSRGQGRNEQFF	TGTGCCAGCAGGAGCAGGGGACAGGGAAGGAATGAGCAGTTCTTC
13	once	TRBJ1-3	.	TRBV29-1	CSVVAPLRNTIYF	TGCAGCGTGGTGGCTCCTCTCAGGAACACCATATATTTT
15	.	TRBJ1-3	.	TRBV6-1	CASSEANRAGNTIYF	TGTGCCAGCAGTGAAGCCAACCGCGCTGGAAACACCATATATTTT
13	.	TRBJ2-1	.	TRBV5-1	CASSREPGNEQFF	TGCGCCAGCAGTCGGGAACCGGGCAATGAGCAGTTCTTC
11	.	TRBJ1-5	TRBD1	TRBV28	CASSTGQGKHF	TGTGCCAGCAGTACGGGACAGGGGAAACATTTT
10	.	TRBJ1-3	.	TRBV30	CAGKGNTIYF	TGTGCCGGTAAAGGAAACACCATATATTTT
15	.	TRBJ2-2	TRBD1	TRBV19	CASSTLGTGGEELFF	TGTGCCAGTAGTACCTTGGGGACAGGGGGCGAGGAGCTGTTTTTT
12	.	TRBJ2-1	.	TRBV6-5	CASRDLVGEQFF	TGTGCCAGCAGGGACCTAGTAGGCGAGCAGTTCTTC
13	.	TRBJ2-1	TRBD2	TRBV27	CASRLLAGGEQFF	TGTGCCAGCAGACTACTAGCGGGAGGTGAGCAGTTCTTC
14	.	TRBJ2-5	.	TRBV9	CASSNRARGETQYF	TGTGCCAGCAGCAACCGGGCCAGGGGAGAGACCCAGTACTTC
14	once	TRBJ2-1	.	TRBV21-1	CASPTADTYNEQFF	TGTGCCAGCCCCACGGCGGATACCTACAATGAGCAGTTCTTC
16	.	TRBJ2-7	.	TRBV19	CASSPQGQGISYEQYF	TGTGCCAGTTCACCTCAGGGGCAGGGGATCTCCTACGAGCAGTACTTC
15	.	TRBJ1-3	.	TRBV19	CASSTIAGSGNTIYF	TGTGCCAGTAGTACCATAGCAGGATCCGGAAACACCATATATTTT
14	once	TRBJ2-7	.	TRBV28	CASSLGPGDYEQYF	TGTGCCAGCAGTTTAGGGCCAGGCGACTACGAGCAGTACTTC
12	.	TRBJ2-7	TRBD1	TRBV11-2	CATGDRANEQYF	TGTGCCACCGGGGACAGGGCTAACGAGCAGTACTTC
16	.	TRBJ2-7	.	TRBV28	CASSLVRGTGDYEQYF	TGTGCCAGCAGTCTCGTTCGGGGGACGGGGGACTACGAGCAGTACTTC
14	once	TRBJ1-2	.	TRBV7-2	CASSFPGGYYGYTF	TGTGCCAGCAGCTTCCCGGGGGGGTACTATGGCTACACCTTC
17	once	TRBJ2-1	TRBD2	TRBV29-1	CSVPFPSGSIIYNEQFF	TGCAGCGTTCCCTTCCCTAGCGGGAGTATAATCTACAATGAGCAGTTCTTC
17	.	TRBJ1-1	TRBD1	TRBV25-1	CASSEYWTGALNTEAFF	TGTGCCAGCAGTGAATATTGGACAGGGGCCTTGAACACTGAAGCTTTCTTT
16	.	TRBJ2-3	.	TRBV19	CASSTPRAGGTDTQYF	TGTGCCAGTAGTACCCCTCGGGCAGGGGGCACAGATACGCAGTATTTT
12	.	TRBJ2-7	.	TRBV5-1	CASSKDGYEQYF	TGCGCCAGCAGCAAGGATGGGTACGAGCAGTACTTC
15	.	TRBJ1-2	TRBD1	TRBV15	CATSRGLDRGDGYTF	TGTGCCACCAGCAGAGGGTTGGACAGGGGAGATGGCTACACCTTC
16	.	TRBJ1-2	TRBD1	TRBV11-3	CASSPGPTGAVGGYTF	TGTGCCAGCAGCCCTGGACCGACAGGGGCGGTGGGTGGCTACACCTTC
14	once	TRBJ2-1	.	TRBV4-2	CASSQAGRPNEQFF	TGTGCCAGCAGCCAAGCGGGACGGCCCAATGAGCAGTTCTTC
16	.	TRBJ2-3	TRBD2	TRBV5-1	CASSLGDYTDTDTQYF	TGCGCCAGCAGCTTGGGGGACTATACAGACACCGATACGCAGTATTTT
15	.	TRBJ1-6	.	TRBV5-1	CASSITVNYNSPLHF	TGCGCCAGCAGCATAACAGTCAACTATAATTCACCCCTCCACTTT
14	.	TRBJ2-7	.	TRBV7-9	CASSPRRSSYEQYF	TGTGCCAGCAGCCCGAGGAGGAGCTCCTACGAGCAGTACTTC
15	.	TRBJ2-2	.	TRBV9	CASSAGTANTGELFF	TGTGCCAGCAGCGCGGGGACCGCGAACACCGGGGAGCTGTTTTTT
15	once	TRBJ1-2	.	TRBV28	CASSFGVGMDYGYTF	TGTGCCAGCAGTTTCGGGGTCGGTATGGACTATGGCTACACCTTC
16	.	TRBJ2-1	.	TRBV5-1	CASSLGPGGSYNEQFF	TGCGCCAGCAGCTTGGGACCAGGGGGGTCCTACAATGAGCAGTTCTTC
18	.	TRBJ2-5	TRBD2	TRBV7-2	CASSWDGTSGRRVETQYF	TGTGCCAGCAGCTGGGACGGGACTAGCGGGAGGAGGGTGGAGACCCAGTACTTC
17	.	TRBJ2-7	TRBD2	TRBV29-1	CSVGGGLAGVPPYEQYF	TGCAGCGTTGGGGGGGGGCTAGCGGGAGTGCCCCCCTACGAGCAGTACTTC
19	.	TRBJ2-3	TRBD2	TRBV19	CASSIGRLAGTVETDTQYF	TGTGCCAGTAGTATTGGACGGCTAGCGGGTACGGTCGAGACAGATACGCAGTATTTT
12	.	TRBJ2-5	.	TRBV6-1	CASSLNKETQYF	TGTGCCAGCTCCCTAAACAAAGAGACCCAGTACTTC
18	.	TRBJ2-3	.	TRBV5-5	CASSLSVGGPFSTDTQYF	TGTGCCAGCAGCTTGTCAGTAGGGGGACCCTTTTCCACAGATACGCAGTATTTT
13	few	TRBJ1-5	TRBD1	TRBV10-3	CATGQASNQPQHF	TGTGCCACCGGACAGGCTAGCAATCAGCCCCAGCATTTT
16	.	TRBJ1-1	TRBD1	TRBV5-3	CARSQRDRGVCTEAFF	TGTGCCAGAAGCCAACGGGACAGGGGGGTATGTACTGAAGCTTTCTTT
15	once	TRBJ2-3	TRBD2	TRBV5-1	CASSPGGRGWDTQYF	TGCGCCAGCAGCCCGGGGGGTCGAGGTTGGGATACGCAGTATTTT
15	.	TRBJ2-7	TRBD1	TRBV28	CASSPTGTGSYEQYF	TGTGCCAGCAGTCCGACCGGGACAGGGTCCTACGAGCAGTACTTC
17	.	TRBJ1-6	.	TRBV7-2	CASSLISGAQYNSPLHF	TGTGCCAGCAGCTTGATTTCCGGGGCGCAGTATAATTCACCCCTCCACTTT
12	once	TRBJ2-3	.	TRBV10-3	CAISGGADTQYF	TGTGCCATCAGTGGGGGAGCAGATACGCAGTATTTT
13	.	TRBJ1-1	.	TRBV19	CASSIVFGPEAFF	TGTGCCAGTAGTATAGTTTTTGGACCTGAAGCTTTCTTT
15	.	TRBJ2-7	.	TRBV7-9	CASSFSGPNSYEQYF	TGTGCCAGCAGCTTTAGCGGACCGAACTCCTACGAGCAGTACTTC
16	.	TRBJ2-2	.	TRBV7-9	CASSSADHGRTGELFF	TGTGCCAGCAGCTCTGCCGATCACGGAAGGACCGGGGAGCTGTTTTTT
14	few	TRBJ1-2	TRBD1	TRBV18	CASSPGTGADGYTF	TGTGCCAGCTCACCGGGGACAGGGGCGGATGGCTACACCTTC
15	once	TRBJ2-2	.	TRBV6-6	CASSRVGTQTGELFF	TGTGCCAGCAGTCGAGTCGGGACACAGACCGGGGAGCTGTTTTTT